Listed below are T cell receptor beta chains from one sample, sequenced in a study of radiotherapy plus CTLA-4 blockade in lung cancer. This table comes from immunoSEQ multiplex PCR, and its TCRdb copy is limited to in-frame clones, with some not included. The sample yields 40,000 or so clones, about 63% seen once. Sequencing was performed on peripheral blood, taken from a patient treated with radiotherapy plus ipilimumab. These receptors all stem from a human donor with non-small cell lung cancer who had a partial response to radiotherapy plus ipilimumab. CDR3s include the opening cysteine and the closing phenylalanine or tryptophan. D genes are given only for firm matches.

D gene	V gene	J gene	CDR3 length	CDR3 protein
NA	TRBV7-9	TRBJ2-2	13	CASSLGGTGELFF
NA	TRBV10-3	TRBJ1-1	16	CAISESLSGEGTEAFF
TRBD1	TRBV5-4	TRBJ1-2	15	CASSPDRGQRGGYTF
NA	TRBV30	TRBJ1-5	14	CAWSVTRASQPQHF
TRBD1	TRBV6-1	TRBJ2-3	15	CASSVTGARTDTQYF
NA	TRBV7-9	TRBJ2-1	17	CASSSGPVGNRFNEQFF
NA	TRBV27	TRBJ2-7	14	CASSPSMGPYEQYF
TRBD2	TRBV5-1	TRBJ2-3	16	CASSLYGGGYTDTQYF
TRBD1	TRBV2	TRBJ1-6	15	CASSEGRGRNSPLHF
NA	TRBV6-6	TRBJ2-7	14	CAIRSRGGPNEQYF
NA	TRBV19	TRBJ1-5	14	CASSIDRLDQPQHF
NA	TRBV30	TRBJ2-5	11	CAWTGEKTQYF
NA	TRBV6-5	TRBJ2-7	13	CASRAGQTYEQYF
TRBD2	TRBV5-4	TRBJ2-3	15	CASSRSGGAEDTQYF
NA	TRBV7-2	TRBJ1-1	13	CASAEQLNTEAFF
TRBD2	TRBV5-8	NA	15	CASSLGLAGGDEQYF
NA	TRBV6-1	TRBJ1-6	15	CASSRKGDRGSPLHF
TRBD1	TRBV10-3	TRBJ1-1	15	CAISDRQGGDPEAFF
NA	TRBV2	TRBJ2-3	12	CASRDTTDTQYF
NA	TRBV9	TRBJ1-2	15	CASSATIRLQDGYTF
TRBD1	TRBV18	TRBJ1-4	17	CASSPRGTGRDNEKLFF
TRBD2	TRBV5-6	TRBJ2-3	18	CASAEGLAGAIARDTQYF
TRBD2	TRBV7-3	TRBJ2-5	15	CASRPPSGRNETQYF
TRBD1	TRBV5-4	TRBJ1-3	14	CASSSRGLGNTIYF
NA	TRBV15	TRBJ2-7	14	CATSRQGPAYEQYF
TRBD2	TRBV28	TRBJ2-7	16	CASHGASTGGLYEQYF
TRBD1	TRBV2	TRBJ1-6	16	CASSGAGTDYNSPLHF
TRBD1	TRBV9	TRBJ1-2	15	CASSPRDSKRYGYTF
NA	TRBV13	TRBJ1-1	14	CASSLRRGETEAFF
TRBD1	TRBV5-8	TRBJ1-1	16	CASSLGTGDFSTEAFF
NA	TRBV19	TRBJ1-4	12	CASSRGKGKLFF
TRBD2	TRBV10-3	TRBJ2-7	15	CAISEFGGGSYEQYF
TRBD1	TRBV11-3	TRBJ2-7	17	CASSTTGGARRSYEQYF
NA	TRBV29-1	TRBJ2-5	15	CSVHAPGLSQETQYF
NA	TRBV2	TRBJ2-7	11	CASSGQYEQYF
TRBD2	TRBV5-5	TRBJ2-7	15	CASRPGLDALYEQYF
NA	TRBV10-3	TRBJ1-6	13	CAITRGFDSPLHF
TRBD1	TRBV9	TRBJ1-5	14	CASSAGQGVQPQHF
TRBD2	TRBV7-3	TRBJ2-3	15	CASSASGGATDTQYF
NA	TRBV6-5	TRBJ2-3	15	CASSLTVMSTDTQYF
TRBD1	TRBV12-5	TRBJ1-4	14	CASGRGTGNEKLFF
TRBD1	TRBV4-2	TRBJ1-5	14	CASSQDSGGQPQHF
TRBD2	TRBV4-2	TRBJ2-7	15	CASSLLGGGSYEQYF
NA	TRBV21-1	TRBJ1-1	14	CASDGSNMNTEAFF
NA	TRBV29-1	TRBJ2-2	13	CSVGTVRTGELFF
NA	TRBV7-9	TRBJ1-3	15	CASSFGTSSGNTIYF
TRBD1	TRBV15	TRBJ1-1	14	CATGTGTGTTEAFF
TRBD1	TRBV13	TRBJ1-2	13	CASSSGTDYGYTF
NA	TRBV5-6	TRBJ1-1	13	CASSLPDRFEAFF
NA	TRBV5-6	TRBJ1-5	15	CASSSGGGLRQPQHF
NA	TRBV12-5	TRBJ2-1	15	CASGIQGRTYNEQFF
NA	TRBV5-5	TRBJ2-2	18	CASSTTRHRTANTGELFF
NA	TRBV27	TRBJ2-6	14	CASAQGFGANVLTF
NA	TRBV9	TRBJ2-3	15	CASSVGGALTDTQYF